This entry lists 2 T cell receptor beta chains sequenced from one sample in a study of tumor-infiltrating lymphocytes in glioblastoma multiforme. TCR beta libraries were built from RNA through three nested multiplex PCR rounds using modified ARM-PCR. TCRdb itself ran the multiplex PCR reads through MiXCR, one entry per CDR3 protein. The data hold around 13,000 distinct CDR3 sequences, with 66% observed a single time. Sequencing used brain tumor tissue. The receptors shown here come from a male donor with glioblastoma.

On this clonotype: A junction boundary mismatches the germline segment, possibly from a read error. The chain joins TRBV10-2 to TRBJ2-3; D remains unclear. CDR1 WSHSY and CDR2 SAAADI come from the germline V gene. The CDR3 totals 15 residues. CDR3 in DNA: TGCGCCAGCAGTGAGGCAGAGGCCCGGGCAGATACGCACTATTTT. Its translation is CASSEAEARADTHYF.

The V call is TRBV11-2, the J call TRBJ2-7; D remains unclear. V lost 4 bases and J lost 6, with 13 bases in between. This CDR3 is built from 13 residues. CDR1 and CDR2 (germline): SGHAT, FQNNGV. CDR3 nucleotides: TGTGCCAGCAGCTCCCAGGTCAATAGCGAGCAGTACTTC. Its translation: CASSSQVNSEQYF. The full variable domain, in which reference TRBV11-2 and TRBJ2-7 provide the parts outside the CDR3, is EAGVAQSPRYKIIEKRQSVAFWCNPISGHATLYWYQQILGQGPKLLIQFQNNGVVDDSQLPKDRFSAERLKGVDSTLKIQPAKLEDSAVYLCASSSQVNSEQYFGPGTRLTVT.